This T cell receptor beta chain came from a study of molecular identifiers for immune sequencing clone quantification. This clonotype turned up a few times. The CDR3 spans 18 residues. The J segment lost 3 bases and the V segment lost 6 bases, leaving 17 bases of the junction unmatched. Looked up from germline, CDR1 is MNHEY and CDR2 is SVGAGI. TCRdb re-analysed the PCR reads in MiXCR, keeping a single row per CDR3 protein. The data contain about 640,000 distinct CDR3 sequences, 20% of them singletons. Material: naive CD8+ T cells from blood, with Jurkat cell RNA spiked in. As to subset: FACS-sorted CD8+CD4-CCR7+CD45RA+ naive T cells. The chain links TRBV6-5 to TRBJ2-7, with TRBD1 matching 10 bases. This TCR was sampled from a human donor in good health. Some libraries in this study had Jurkat cell RNA spiked in. The CDR3 reads CASRPRSSTGGVFYEQYF. The CDR3, as DNA: TGTGCCAGCAGGCCTCGGTCCTCGACAGGGGGCGTTTTCTACGAGCAGTACTTC.